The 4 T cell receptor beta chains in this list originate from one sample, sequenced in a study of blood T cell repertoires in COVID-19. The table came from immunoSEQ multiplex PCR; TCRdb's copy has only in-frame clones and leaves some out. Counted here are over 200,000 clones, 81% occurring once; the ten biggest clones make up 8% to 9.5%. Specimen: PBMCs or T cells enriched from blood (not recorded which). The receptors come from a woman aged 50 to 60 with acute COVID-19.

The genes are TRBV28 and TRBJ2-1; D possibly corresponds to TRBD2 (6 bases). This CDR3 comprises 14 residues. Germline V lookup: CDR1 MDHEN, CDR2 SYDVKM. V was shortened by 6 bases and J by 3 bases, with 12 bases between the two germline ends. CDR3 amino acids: CASSPRRDYNEQFF. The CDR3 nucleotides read TGTGCCAGCAGCCCCCGGCGGGACTACAATGAGCAGTTCTTC.

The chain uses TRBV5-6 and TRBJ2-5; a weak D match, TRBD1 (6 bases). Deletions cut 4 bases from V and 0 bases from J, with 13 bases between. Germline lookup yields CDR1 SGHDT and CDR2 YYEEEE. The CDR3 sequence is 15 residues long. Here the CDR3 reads CASSIPGTHQETQYF. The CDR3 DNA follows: TGTGCCAGCAGCATACCCGGGACACACCAAGAGACCCAGTACTTC.

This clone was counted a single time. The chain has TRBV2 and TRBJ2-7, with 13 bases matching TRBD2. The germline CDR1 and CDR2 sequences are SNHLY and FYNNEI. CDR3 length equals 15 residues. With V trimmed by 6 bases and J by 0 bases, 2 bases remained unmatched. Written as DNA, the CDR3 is TGTGCCAGCAGACGGACTAGCGGGAGCTCCTACGAGCAGTACTTC. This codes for CASRRTSGSSYEQYF.

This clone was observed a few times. The CDR3 DNA reads TGTGCCAGCAGTAGGACAGGTTCTGGAAACACCATATATTTT. Translation gives CASSRTGSGNTIYF. V is TRBV27 and J is TRBJ1-3, with 7 bases that match TRBD1. V was pared by 5 bases and J by 1 base, with 2 bases of the junction left unmatched. The CDR3 length is 14 residues. Germline V lookup: CDR1 MNHEY, CDR2 SMNVEV (reference sequence).